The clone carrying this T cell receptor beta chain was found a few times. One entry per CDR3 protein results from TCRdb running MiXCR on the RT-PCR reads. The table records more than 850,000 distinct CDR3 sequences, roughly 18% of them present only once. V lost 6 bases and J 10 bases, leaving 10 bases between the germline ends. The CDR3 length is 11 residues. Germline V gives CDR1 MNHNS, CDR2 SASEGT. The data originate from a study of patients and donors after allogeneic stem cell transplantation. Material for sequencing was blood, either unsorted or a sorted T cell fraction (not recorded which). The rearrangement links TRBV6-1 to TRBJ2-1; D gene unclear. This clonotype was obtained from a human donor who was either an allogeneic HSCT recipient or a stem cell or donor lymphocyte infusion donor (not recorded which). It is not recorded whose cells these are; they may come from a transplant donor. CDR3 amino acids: CASSSQREQFF. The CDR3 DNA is TGTGCCAGCAGCTCTCAAAGGGAGCAGTTCTTC.